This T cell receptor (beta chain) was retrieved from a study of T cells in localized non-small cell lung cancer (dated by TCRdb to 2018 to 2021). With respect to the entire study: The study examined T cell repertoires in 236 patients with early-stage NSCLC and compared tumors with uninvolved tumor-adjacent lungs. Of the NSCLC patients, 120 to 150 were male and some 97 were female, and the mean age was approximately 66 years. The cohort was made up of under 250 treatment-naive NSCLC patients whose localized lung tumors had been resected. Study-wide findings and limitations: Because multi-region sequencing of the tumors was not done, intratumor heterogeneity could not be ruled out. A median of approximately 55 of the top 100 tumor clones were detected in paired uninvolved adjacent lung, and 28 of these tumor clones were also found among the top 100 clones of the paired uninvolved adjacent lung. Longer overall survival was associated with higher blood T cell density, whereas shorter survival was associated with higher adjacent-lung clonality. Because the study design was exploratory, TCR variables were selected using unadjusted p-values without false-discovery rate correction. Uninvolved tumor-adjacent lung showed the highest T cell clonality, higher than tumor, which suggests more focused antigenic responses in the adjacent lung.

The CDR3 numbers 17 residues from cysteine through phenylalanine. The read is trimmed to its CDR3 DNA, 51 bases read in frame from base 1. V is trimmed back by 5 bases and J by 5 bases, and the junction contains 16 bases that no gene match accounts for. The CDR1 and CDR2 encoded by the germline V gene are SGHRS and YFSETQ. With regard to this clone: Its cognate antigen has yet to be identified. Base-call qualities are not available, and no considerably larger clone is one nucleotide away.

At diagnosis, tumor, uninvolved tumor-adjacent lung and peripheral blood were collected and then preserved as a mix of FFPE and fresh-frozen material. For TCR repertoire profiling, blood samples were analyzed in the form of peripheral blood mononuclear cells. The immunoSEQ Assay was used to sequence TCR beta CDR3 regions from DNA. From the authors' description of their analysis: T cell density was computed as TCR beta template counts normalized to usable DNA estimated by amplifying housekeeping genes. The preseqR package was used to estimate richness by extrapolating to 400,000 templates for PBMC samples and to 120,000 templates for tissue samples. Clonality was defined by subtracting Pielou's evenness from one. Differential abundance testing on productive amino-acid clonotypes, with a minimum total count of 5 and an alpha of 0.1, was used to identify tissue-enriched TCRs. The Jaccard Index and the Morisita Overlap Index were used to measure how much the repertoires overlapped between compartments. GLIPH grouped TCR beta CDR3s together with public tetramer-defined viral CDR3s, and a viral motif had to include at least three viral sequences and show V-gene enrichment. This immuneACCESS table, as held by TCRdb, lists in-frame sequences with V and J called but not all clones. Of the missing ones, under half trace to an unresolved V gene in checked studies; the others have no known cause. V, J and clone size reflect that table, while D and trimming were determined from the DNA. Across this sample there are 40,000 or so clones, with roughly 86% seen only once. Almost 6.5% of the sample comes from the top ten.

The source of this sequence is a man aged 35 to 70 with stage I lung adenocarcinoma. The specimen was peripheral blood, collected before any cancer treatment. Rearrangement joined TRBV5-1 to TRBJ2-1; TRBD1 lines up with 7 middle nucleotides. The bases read TGCGCCAGCAGTCCCTTTGCATTAGACAGGGATCACAATGAGCAGTTCTTC. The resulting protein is CASSPFALDRDHNEQFF.